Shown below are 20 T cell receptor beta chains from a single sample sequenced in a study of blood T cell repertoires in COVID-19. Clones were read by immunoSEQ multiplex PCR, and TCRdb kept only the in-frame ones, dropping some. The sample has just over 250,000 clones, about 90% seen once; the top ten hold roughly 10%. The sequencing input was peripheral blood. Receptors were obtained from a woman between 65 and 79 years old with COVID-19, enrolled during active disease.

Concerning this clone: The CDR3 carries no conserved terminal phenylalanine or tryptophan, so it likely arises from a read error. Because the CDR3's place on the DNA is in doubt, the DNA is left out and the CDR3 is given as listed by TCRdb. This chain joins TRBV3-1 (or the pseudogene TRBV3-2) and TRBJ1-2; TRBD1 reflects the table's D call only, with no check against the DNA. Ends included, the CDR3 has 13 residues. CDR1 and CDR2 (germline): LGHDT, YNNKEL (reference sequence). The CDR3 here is CASSQRGQTSYLI.

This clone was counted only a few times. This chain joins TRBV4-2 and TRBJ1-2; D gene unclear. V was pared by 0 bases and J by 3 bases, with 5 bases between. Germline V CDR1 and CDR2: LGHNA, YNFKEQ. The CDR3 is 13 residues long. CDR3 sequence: CASSQDSDYGYTF. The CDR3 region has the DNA TGTGCCAGCAGCCAAGATTCAGACTATGGCTACACCTTC.

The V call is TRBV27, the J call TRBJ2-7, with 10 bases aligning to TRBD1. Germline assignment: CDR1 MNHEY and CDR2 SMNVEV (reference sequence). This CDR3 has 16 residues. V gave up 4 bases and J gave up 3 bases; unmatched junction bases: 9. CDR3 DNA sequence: TGTGCCAGCAGTTCCCACGACAGGGGGCGTTACTACGAGCAGTACTTC. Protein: CASSSHDRGRYYEQYF.

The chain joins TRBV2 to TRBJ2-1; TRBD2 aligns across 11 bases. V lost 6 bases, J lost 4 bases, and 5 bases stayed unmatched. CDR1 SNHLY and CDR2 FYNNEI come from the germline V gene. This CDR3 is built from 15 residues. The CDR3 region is CASRTGTSGYNEQFF. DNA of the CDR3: TGTGCCAGCAGAACCGGGACTAGCGGATACAATGAGCAGTTCTTC. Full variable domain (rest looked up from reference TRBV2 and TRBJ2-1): EPEVTQTPSHQVTQMGQEVILRCVPISNHLYFYWYRQILGQKVEFLVSFYNNEISEKSEIFDDQFSVERPDGSNFTLKIRSTKLEDSAMYFCASRTGTSGYNEQFFGPGTRLTVL.

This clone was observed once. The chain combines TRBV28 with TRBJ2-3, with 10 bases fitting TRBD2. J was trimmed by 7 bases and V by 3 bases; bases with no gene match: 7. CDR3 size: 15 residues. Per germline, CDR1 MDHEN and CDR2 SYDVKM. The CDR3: CASSFTASGRHTQYF. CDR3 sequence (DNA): TGTGCCAGCAGTTTCACGGCTAGCGGGAGACATACGCAGTATTTT.

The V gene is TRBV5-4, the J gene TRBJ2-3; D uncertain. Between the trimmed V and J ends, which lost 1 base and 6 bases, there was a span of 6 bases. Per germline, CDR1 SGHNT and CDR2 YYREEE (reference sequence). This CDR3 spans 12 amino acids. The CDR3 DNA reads TGTGCCAGCAGCTTGCCTCTGGATACGCAGTATTTT. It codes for CASSLPLDTQYF.

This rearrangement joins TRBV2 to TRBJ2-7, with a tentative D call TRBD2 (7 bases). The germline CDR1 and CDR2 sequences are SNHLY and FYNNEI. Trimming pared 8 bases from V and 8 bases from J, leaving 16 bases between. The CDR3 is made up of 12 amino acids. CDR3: CASRGGGRKQYF. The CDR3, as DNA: TGTGCCAGCCGGGGAGGGGGGCGTAAGCAGTACTTC.

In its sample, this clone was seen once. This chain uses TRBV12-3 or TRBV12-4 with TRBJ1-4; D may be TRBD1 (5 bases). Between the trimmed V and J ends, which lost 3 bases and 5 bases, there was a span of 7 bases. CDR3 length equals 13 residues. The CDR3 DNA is TGTGCCAGCAGTTTGACAGCAAATGAAAAACTGTTTTTT. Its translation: CASSLTANEKLFF.

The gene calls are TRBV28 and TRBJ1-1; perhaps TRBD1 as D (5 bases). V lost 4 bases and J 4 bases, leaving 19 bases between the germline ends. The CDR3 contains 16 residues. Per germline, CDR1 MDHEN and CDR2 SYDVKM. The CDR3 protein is CASSSTGGGRATEAFF. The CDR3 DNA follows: TGTGCCAGCAGTTCGACCGGGGGGGGTCGGGCCACTGAAGCTTTCTTT.

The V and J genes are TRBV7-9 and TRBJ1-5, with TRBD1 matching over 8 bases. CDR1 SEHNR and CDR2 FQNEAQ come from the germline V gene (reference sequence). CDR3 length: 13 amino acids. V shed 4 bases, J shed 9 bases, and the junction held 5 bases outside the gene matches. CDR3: CASSSDRVGPQHF. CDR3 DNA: TGTGCCAGCAGCTCGGACAGGGTTGGGCCCCAGCATTTT.

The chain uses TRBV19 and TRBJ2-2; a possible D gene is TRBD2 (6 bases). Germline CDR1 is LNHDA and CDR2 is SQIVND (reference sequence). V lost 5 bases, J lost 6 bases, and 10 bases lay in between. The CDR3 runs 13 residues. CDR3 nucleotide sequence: TGTGCCAGTAGTGGGCAGCGGGCCGGGGAGCTGTTTTTT. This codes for CASSGQRAGELFF.

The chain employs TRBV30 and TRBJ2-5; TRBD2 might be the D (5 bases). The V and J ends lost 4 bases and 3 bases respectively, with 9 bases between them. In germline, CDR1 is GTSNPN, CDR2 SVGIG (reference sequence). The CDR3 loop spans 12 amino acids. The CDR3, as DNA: TGTGCCTGGATACCGACTAAAGAGACCCAGTACTTC. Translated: CAWIPTKETQYF.

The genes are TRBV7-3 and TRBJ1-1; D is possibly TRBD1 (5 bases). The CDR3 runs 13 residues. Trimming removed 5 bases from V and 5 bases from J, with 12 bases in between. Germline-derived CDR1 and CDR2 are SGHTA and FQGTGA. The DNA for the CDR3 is TGTGCCAGCAGCCCCCCCGGGGGGACTGAAGCTTTCTTT. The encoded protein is CASSPPGGTEAFF. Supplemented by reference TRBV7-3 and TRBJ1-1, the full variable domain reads GAGVSQTPSNKVTEKGKYVELRCDPISGHTALYWYRQSLGQGPEFLIYFQGTGAADDSGLPNDRFFAVRPEGSVSTLKIQRTERGDSAVYLCASSPPGGTEAFFGQGTRLTVV.

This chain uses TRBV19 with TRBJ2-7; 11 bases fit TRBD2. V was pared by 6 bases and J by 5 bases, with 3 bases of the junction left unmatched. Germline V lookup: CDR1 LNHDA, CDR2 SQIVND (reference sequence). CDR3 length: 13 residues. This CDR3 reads CASSRLAGNEQYF. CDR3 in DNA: TGTGCCAGTAGCCGACTAGCGGGAAACGAGCAGTACTTC.

The CDR3 region has the DNA TGCGCCAGCAGCCAAGATCTGATGGGGAGGAGGGCCAAAAACATTCAGTACTTC. This sequence encodes CASSQDLMGRRAKNIQYF. The chain combines TRBV4-1 with TRBJ2-4; the D gene is possibly TRBD2 (6 bases). Germline values: CDR1 MGHRA, CDR2 YSYEKL. This CDR3 contains 18 residues. The ends were cut back, 0 bases at V and 1 base at J, with 16 bases in the middle.

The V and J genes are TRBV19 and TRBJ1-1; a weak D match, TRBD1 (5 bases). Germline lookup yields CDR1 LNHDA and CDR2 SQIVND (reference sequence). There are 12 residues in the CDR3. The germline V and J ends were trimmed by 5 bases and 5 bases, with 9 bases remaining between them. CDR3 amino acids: CASSRKGTEAFF. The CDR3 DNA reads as TGTGCCAGTAGTCGGAAGGGGACTGAAGCTTTCTTT.

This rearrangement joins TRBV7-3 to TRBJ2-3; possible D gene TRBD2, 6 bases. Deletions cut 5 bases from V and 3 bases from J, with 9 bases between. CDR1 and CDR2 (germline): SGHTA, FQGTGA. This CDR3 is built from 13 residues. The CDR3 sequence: CASSRDFTDTQYF. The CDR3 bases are TGTGCCAGCAGCCGGGACTTTACAGATACGCAGTATTTT.

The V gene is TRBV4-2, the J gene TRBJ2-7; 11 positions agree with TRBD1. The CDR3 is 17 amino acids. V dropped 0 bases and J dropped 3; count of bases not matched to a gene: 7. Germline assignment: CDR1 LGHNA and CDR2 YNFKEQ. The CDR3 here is CASSQEVGGTGGYEQYF. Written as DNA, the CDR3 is TGTGCCAGCAGCCAAGAGGTTGGGGGGACAGGGGGCTACGAGCAGTACTTC.

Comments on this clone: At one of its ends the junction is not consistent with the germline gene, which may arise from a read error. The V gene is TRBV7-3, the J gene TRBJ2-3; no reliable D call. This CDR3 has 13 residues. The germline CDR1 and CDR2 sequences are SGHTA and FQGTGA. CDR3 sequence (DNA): TGTGCCGGCAGCTTAATGTCGTCAGATACGCAGTATTTT. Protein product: CAGSLMSSDTQYF.

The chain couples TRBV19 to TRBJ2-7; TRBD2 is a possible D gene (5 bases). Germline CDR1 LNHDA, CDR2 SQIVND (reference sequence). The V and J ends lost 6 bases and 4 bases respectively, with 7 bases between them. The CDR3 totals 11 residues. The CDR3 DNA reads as TGTGCCAGTAGCGGGATTTACGAGCAGTACTTC. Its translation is CASSGIYEQYF.